What follows are 5 T cell receptor beta chains derived from one specimen sequenced in a study of blood T cell repertoires in COVID-19. The assay was immunoSEQ multiplex PCR, and TCRdb's table has in-frame clones only and misses some. The table lists 250,000 to 300,000 clones, about 89% of them singletons, with about 4.6% in the top ten. Sequencing was done on a sample of peripheral blood. These receptors came from a man in his forties or fifties with acute or convalescent COVID-19.

The chain carries TRBV11-2 and TRBJ1-6; 9 bases agree with TRBD1. The CDR3 contains 15 residues. Losses at the gene ends were 8 bases for V and 7 bases for J; bases not matched to a gene: 9. CDR1 and CDR2 (germline): SGHAT, FQNNGV. As DNA, the CDR3 is TGTGCCAGCGGGGGAGGACAGGGGAGAAATTCACCCCTCCACTTT. Translated, it gives CASGGGQGRNSPLHF. Full variable domain (remainder filled in from reference TRBV11-2 and TRBJ1-6): EAGVAQSPRYKIIEKRQSVAFWCNPISGHATLYWYQQILGQGPKLLIQFQNNGVVDDSQLPKDRFSAERLKGVDSTLKIQPAKLEDSAVYLCASGGGQGRNSPLHFGNGTRLTVT.

The chain employs TRBV14 and TRBJ1-4, with TRBD1 as a possible D gene (6 bases). Trimming removed 4 bases from V and 7 bases from J, with 16 bases in between. In germline, CDR1 is SGHDN, CDR2 FVKESK. The CDR3 is 15 amino acids. In nucleotides, the CDR3 is TGTGCCAGCAGCCTACGGACAGCGAGAGGTGAAAAACTGTTTTTT. It translates to CASSLRTARGEKLFF.

The chain recombines TRBV15 with TRBJ2-1; D is possibly TRBD1 (6 bases). Germline lookup yields CDR1 LNHNV and CDR2 YYDKDF (reference sequence). CDR3 length: 16 amino acids. The V and J ends lost 0 bases and 2 bases respectively, with 11 bases between them. CDR3 in amino acids: CATSRDVQGTYNEQFF. The CDR3 DNA follows: TGTGCCACCAGCAGAGATGTGCAGGGGACCTACAATGAGCAGTTCTTC.

J is TRBJ2-3 and V is TRBV9; TRBD2 matches at 10 bases. Germline V CDR1 and CDR2: SGDLS, YYNGEE. The CDR3 is made up of 15 amino acids. V dropped 3 bases and J dropped 4; count of bases not matched to a gene: 5. Here the CDR3 reads CASSALAGFSDTQYF. The CDR3, as DNA: TGTGCCAGCAGCGCACTAGCGGGGTTTTCAGATACGCAGTATTTT.

The chain links TRBV29-1 to TRBJ2-1; a possible D gene is TRBD1 (5 bases). This CDR3 has 13 residues. The V gene's germline CDR1 is SQVTM and CDR2 ANQGSEA. V lost 6 bases, J lost 8 bases, and 17 bases lay in between. As DNA, the CDR3 is TGCAGCGTCAAGGGGCAGGGCCGGGATGAGCAGTTCTTC. This codes for CSVKGQGRDEQFF.